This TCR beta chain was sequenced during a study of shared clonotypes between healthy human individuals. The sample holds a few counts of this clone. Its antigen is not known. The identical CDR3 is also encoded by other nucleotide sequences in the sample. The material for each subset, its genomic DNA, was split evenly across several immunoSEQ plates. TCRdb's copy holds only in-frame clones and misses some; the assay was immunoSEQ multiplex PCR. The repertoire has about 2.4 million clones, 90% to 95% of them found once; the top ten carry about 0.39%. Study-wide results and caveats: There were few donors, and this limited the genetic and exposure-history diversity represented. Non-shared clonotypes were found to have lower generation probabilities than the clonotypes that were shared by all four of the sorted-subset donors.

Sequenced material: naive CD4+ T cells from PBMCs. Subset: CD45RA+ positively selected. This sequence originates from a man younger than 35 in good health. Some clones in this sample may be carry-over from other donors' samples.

The CDR3, as DNA: TGTGCCAGCAGCAGGGACACTAATCAGCCCCAGCATTTT. Amino acids: CASSRDTNQPQHF. V is TRBV2 and J is TRBJ1-5; a weak D match, TRBD1 (6 bases). The CDR3 has 13 amino acids. Germline CDR1 SNHLY, CDR2 FYNNEI. V was pared by 6 bases and J by 4 bases, with 10 bases between.